These 23 T cell receptor beta chains came from one sample sequenced in a study of a mutant IDH1 vaccine in newly diagnosed glioma. These receptors are not linked to any known antigen. The repertoire was sequenced with immunoSEQ multiplex PCR; TCRdb's copy has only in-frame clones and lacks some. This sample yields some 33,000 clones, of which 45% to 70% are seen a single time; approximately 9.9% belongs to the top ten. The time point denotes: week 5, during vaccination. Every single dose of the vaccine, 300 ug of mutant IDH1 20-mer peptide, came with topical imiquimod. The starting material was PBMCs, obtained from a glioma patient whose treatment included an IDH1 peptide vaccine. The receptors originated from a woman under 30 with glioma.

The chain carries TRBV7-2 and TRBJ2-1; 9 bases fit TRBD2. Trimming cost V 3 bases and J 9 bases; bases outside gene matches: 9. CDR3 size: 15 residues. Germline loops: CDR1 SGHTA, CDR2 FQGNSA. The CDR3 region has the DNA TGTGCCAGCAGCTTGAGGCGGGAGGGTGGGGGTGAGCAGTTCTTC. This sequence encodes CASSLRREGGGEQFF.

The chain is built from TRBV5-1 and TRBJ2-7, with D uncertain. Trimming stripped 0 bases from V and 5 bases from J, with 9 bases between. Germline V CDR1 and CDR2: SGHRS, YFSETQ. CDR3 length: 13 residues. This CDR3 is CASSLVGRDEQYF. CDR3 coding DNA: TGCGCCAGCAGCTTGGTAGGTAGGGACGAGCAGTACTTC. The full variable domain, completed using reference TRBV5-1 and TRBJ2-7, is KAGVTQTPRYLIKTRGQQVTLSCSPISGHRSVSWYQQTPGQGLQFLFEYFSETQRNKGNFPGRFSGRQFSNSRSEMNVSTLELGDSALYLCASSLVGRDEQYFGPGTRLTVT.

V is TRBV6-1 and J is TRBJ2-1, with D unresolved. Trimming pared 4 bases from V and 8 bases from J, leaving 6 bases between. The germline V gene has CDR1 MNHNS and CDR2 SASEGT. The CDR3 runs to 11 residues. This CDR3 is CASSGAYEQFF. The DNA of the CDR3 is TGTGCCAGCAGTGGGGCATATGAGCAGTTCTTC.

Within the sample, this clone is medium-sized. The chain recombines TRBV4-1 with TRBJ1-5; 9 bases agree with TRBD1. This CDR3 is 15 amino acids long. J gave up 6 bases and V 4 bases, and 7 bases lay outside the gene matches. Germline values: CDR1 MGHRA, CDR2 YSYEKL. The CDR3: CASSLDDRGAQPQHF. CDR3 DNA: TGCGCCAGCAGCCTAGATGACAGGGGGGCTCAGCCCCAGCATTTT.

This clone turned up a few times. The rearrangement joins TRBV29-1 to TRBJ2-2, with 12 bases lining up with TRBD2. Germline V lookup: CDR1 SQVTM, CDR2 ANQGSEA. The CDR3 contains 18 residues. J gave up 2 bases and V 1 base, and 8 bases lay outside the gene matches. The CDR3 protein is CSVEGVPTSGSNTGELFF. CDR3 nucleotide sequence: TGCAGCGTTGAAGGGGTGCCGACTAGCGGGAGCAACACCGGGGAGCTGTTTTTT.

CDR3 nucleotides: TGTGCCAGTAGTATGTGGAACCAGCCCCAGCATTTT. This sequence encodes CASSMWNQPQHF. V and J are TRBV19 and TRBJ1-5, with D unresolved. Germline V gene sequence: CDR1 LNHDA, CDR2 SQIVND (reference sequence). Trimming shortened V by 3 bases and J by 7 bases, and 7 bases separated the two germline ends. This CDR3 region has 12 residues.

The chain employs TRBV19 and TRBJ2-7; the match to TRBD1 covers 7 bases. CDR3 size: 18 residues. Germline V gene data show CDR1 as LNHDA and CDR2 as SQIVND (reference sequence). J lost 4 bases, V lost 5 bases, and 20 bases had no gene match. CDR3 sequence (DNA): TGTGCCAGTAGTGGAATCGATGCAGGGGGTGGTATTTCTTACGAGCAGTACTTC. Translating gives CASSGIDAGGGISYEQYF.

The chain has TRBV5-1 and TRBJ1-1; D ambiguous. V was clipped by 0 bases and J by 6 bases, with 12 bases between them. CDR3 size: 14 residues. Germline CDR1 is SGHRS and CDR2 is YFSETQ. The CDR3 DNA sequence: TGCGCCAGCAGCTTGGGAGGGAACTCCCCTGAAGCTTTCTTT. This encodes CASSLGGNSPEAFF.

This clone was observed a few times. The chain links TRBV7-9 to TRBJ1-5, with D possibly TRBD1 on 6 matching bases. Trimming took off 5 bases at V and 7 bases at J, with 15 bases between the two ends. This CDR3 is 14 amino acids long. The germline gives CDR1 SEHNR, CDR2 FQNEAQ (reference sequence). The CDR3 DNA follows: TGTGCCAGCAGCCTAGGGGGGGTTCGGCAGCCCCAGCATTTT. Its protein is CASSLGGVRQPQHF.

V usage is TRBV18 and J usage is TRBJ2-2; 7 nucleotides line up with TRBD1. The CDR3 length is 16 residues. V lost 3 bases to trimming and J lost 2 bases; unmatched junction nucleotides: 6. Germline lookup yields CDR1 KGHSH and CDR2 LQKENI. CDR3 sequence (DNA): TGTGCCAGCTCACCTGGACAGGTCCTTAACACCGGGGAGCTGTTTTTT. It translates to CASSPGQVLNTGELFF.

CDR3 in DNA: TGTGCCAGCAGTACCCGTCACAGGGCCACTGGCACTGAAGCTTTCTTT. Encoded protein: CASSTRHRATGTEAFF. The rearrangement uses TRBV28 and TRBJ1-1; tentative D call: TRBD1 (6 bases). V shed 5 bases and J shed 4 bases, with 20 bases lying between them. The CDR3 totals 16 residues. Germline CDR1 is MDHEN and CDR2 is SYDVKM.

A few counts support this clone. The genes are TRBV29-1 and TRBJ2-2; 12 positions agree with TRBD2. The germline gives CDR1 SQVTM, CDR2 ANQGSEA. The J segment lost 3 bases and the V segment lost 2 bases, leaving 4 bases of the junction unmatched. The CDR3 is 16 residues long. The CDR3 loop reads CSVEKPSGGDTGELFF. DNA for the CDR3: TGCAGCGTTGAAAAGCCTAGCGGGGGGGACACCGGGGAGCTGTTTTTT.

V usage is TRBV5-8 and J usage is TRBJ2-3, with 10 bases identical to TRBD1. Looked up from germline, CDR1 is SGHTS and CDR2 is YDEGEE. The CDR3 contains 18 residues. The trim removed 2 bases at V and 4 bases at J, leaving 13 bases unmatched. CDR3 amino acids: CASSFEWGQGIGADTQYF. In DNA, the CDR3 is TGTGCCAGCAGCTTTGAGTGGGGACAGGGGATCGGGGCAGATACGCAGTATTTT.

This rearrangement joins TRBV28 to TRBJ2-3; D is uncertain. Germline CDR1 MDHEN, CDR2 SYDVKM. The ends were cut back, 4 bases at V and 0 bases at J, with 5 bases in the middle. The CDR3 has 13 residues. The CDR3 region has the DNA TGTGCCAGCAGTTACGCAAGCACAGATACGCAGTATTTT. This sequence encodes CASSYASTDTQYF.

This clone was observed a few times. The chain employs TRBV2 and TRBJ1-1; 7 bases map to TRBD1. With 6 bases clipped from V and 1 base from J, the junction kept 2 bases outside the gene matches. The CDR3 runs 13 residues. Germline loops: CDR1 SNHLY, CDR2 FYNNEI. The DNA for the CDR3 is TGTGCCAGCAGGCGGACAGGGAACACTGAAGCTTTCTTT. Residues: CASRRTGNTEAFF.

The V and J genes are TRBV5-4 and TRBJ2-3; the D call may be TRBD1 or TRBD2 (5 bases each). CDR1 and CDR2 (germline): SGHNT, YYREEE (reference sequence). This CDR3 has 13 amino acids. V shed 0 bases and J shed 8 bases, with 10 bases lying between them. The CDR3 is CASSLDERGTQYF. CDR3 DNA sequence: TGTGCCAGCAGCTTGGATGAGAGGGGTACGCAGTATTTT. Variable domain in full (rest from reference TRBV5-4 and TRBJ2-3): ETGVTQSPTHLIKTRGQQVTLRCSSQSGHNTVSWYQQALGQGPQFIFQYYREEENGRGNFPPRFSGLQFPNYSSELNVNALELDDSALYLCASSLDERGTQYFGPGTRLTVL.

The chain recombines TRBV7-2 with TRBJ2-7; 11 nucleotides agree with TRBD2. Germline trimming cut 6 bases from V and 3 bases from J; bases unmatched to any gene: 4. There are 14 residues in the CDR3. Germline values: CDR1 SGHTA, CDR2 FQGNSA. The CDR3 coding sequence is TGTGCCAGCAGACGAGGGACTAGCGGCTACGAGCAGTACTTC. It is translated as CASRRGTSGYEQYF.

In the case of this clone: One end of the junction varies from germline; a read error may be responsible. The CDR3 DNA sequence: TGTGCTAGCATCCCTAATACAATCGCTAGGCCACGACATCAGCCCCAGCATTTT. Its protein is CASIPNTIARPRHQPQHF. The chain combines TRBV7-7 with TRBJ1-5; unclear D gene. The CDR3 extends over 18 amino acids. The germline V gene has CDR1 SSHAT and CDR2 FNYEAQ (reference sequence).

The chain uses TRBV19 and TRBJ1-2; D gene uncertain. Germline-derived CDR1 and CDR2 are LNHDA and SQIVND (reference sequence). This CDR3 spans 13 amino acids. The V end was cut by 7 bases, the J end by 4 bases, with 13 bases between. The CDR3: CASKERRPYGYTF. The DNA of the CDR3 is TGTGCCAGTAAGGAGCGACGGCCCTATGGCTACACCTTC.

The rearrangement links TRBV6-5 to TRBJ2-7; no clear D gene. V was clipped by 0 bases and J by 6 bases, with 12 bases between them. The germline CDR1 and CDR2 sequences are MNHEY and SVGAGI. The CDR3 contains 14 residues. The CDR3 loop is CASSYSSPWSEQYF. As DNA, the CDR3 is TGTGCCAGCAGTTACTCGTCTCCATGGTCCGAGCAGTACTTC.

The J gene is TRBJ1-6, the V gene TRBV5-4; D unclear. The V and J ends lost 2 bases and 0 bases respectively, with 6 bases between them. The CDR3 is 15 residues long. CDR1 is SGHNT, CDR2 YYREEE, per germline (reference sequence). The CDR3 sequence: CASSFESSYNSPLHF. CDR3 sequence (DNA): TGTGCCAGCAGCTTCGAGAGCTCCTATAATTCACCCCTCCACTTT. The full variable domain, in which reference TRBV5-4 and TRBJ1-6 provide the parts outside the CDR3, is ETGVTQSPTHLIKTRGQQVTLRCSSQSGHNTVSWYQQALGQGPQFIFQYYREEENGRGNFPPRFSGLQFPNYSSELNVNALELDDSALYLCASSFESSYNSPLHFGNGTRLTVT.

This clone was seen only once. The chain links TRBV5-1 to TRBJ2-7; D perhaps matches TRBD2 (5 bases). Trimming cost V 4 bases and J 0 bases, with 14 bases left between them. In germline, CDR1 is SGHRS, CDR2 YFSETQ. This CDR3 spans 15 amino acids. The CDR3 DNA follows: TGCGCCAGCAGCCCTCATTTCGGAGGCTCCTACGAGCAGTACTTC. Encoded protein: CASSPHFGGSYEQYF.

The rearrangement links TRBV19 to TRBJ1-1; the D is unclear. This CDR3 has 13 amino acids. Germline V gives CDR1 LNHDA, CDR2 SQIVND (reference sequence). V lost 1 base, J lost 6 bases, and 9 bases lay in between. CDR3 nucleotide sequence: TGTGCCAGTAGTATAGGTTCTGGCGCTGAAGCTTTCTTT. This codes for CASSIGSGAEAFF.